This T cell receptor (beta chain) stems from a study of blood T cell repertoires in COVID-19. The CDR3 extends over 14 amino acids. Trimming removed 7 bases from V and 2 bases from J; junction bases left unmatched: 3. Germline values: CDR1 SNHLY, CDR2 FYNNEI. As processed by the authors: Amplification of reference gene primers provided the estimated nucleated cell counts. The repertoire was sequenced with immunoSEQ multiplex PCR; TCRdb's copy has only in-frame clones and lacks some. Clonal size and the V and J genes are those of that table, whereas D and trimming came from the DNA. This table has about 280,000 clones, 87% appearing once.

The receptor comes from a woman aged 40 to 49 who had recovered from COVID-19. The chain has TRBV2 and TRBJ1-4; 8 positions agree with TRBD1. The sequenced material came from PBMCs or T cells enriched from blood (not recorded which). The CDR3 here is CASTRDRTNEKLFF. The CDR3 coding sequence is TGTGCCAGCACCAGGGACAGGACTAATGAAAAACTGTTTTTT.